This T cell receptor beta chain was profiled in a study of identical twins (dated by TCRdb to the mid-2010s). Background on the whole study: The study deep-sequenced TCR alpha and beta repertoires from monozygotic twins, unrelated adults of various ages and cord blood to test whether fetal clonotypes persist. Replicate twin experiments were performed at different times using different library preparation protocols to rule out contamination. Results and caveats for the whole study, not just this receptor: Abundant cord blood beta clonotypes carried fewer insertions; young adult naive repertoires showed a weaker similar trend, while memory repertoires showed none. In monozygotic twins, recombination models systematically underestimated out-of-frame TCR alpha sharing, but the models matched the sharing seen between unrelated individuals. Conclusions relied on cross-sectional statistical analysis, since the same donors could not be followed over many years. The excess sharing between twins in beta out-of-frame sequences was weaker because fewer shared sequences reduced the signal-to-noise ratio. Zero-insertion analyses could be partly confounded by invariant T cells such as MAIT and iNKT, though diverse VJ usage argued against such confounding for most clonotypes. Out-of-frame TCR alpha sequences shared between twins showed an excess of low generation-probability sequences compared with coincidental sharing between unrelated individuals.

The CDR1 and CDR2 encoded by the germline V gene are KGHDR and SFDVKD. The CDR3 spans 17 residues, from the cysteine through the phenylalanine. The entry retains the CDR3 DNA only, 51 bases that are in frame from base 1. Ends trimmed: V by 3 bases, J by 7 bases; bases unmatched to a gene: 6. All donors were healthy Caucasians. Three pairs of female monozygotic twins, all aged about 18 to 30 years, were included in the twin cohort. Positive isolation kits from Invitrogen were used to isolate the CD4+ and CD8+ T cell populations. As regards this clonotype: Its target antigen remains unknown. Base qualities are not at hand, and no much larger clone is one base apart.

Library preparation employed 5' RACE. The instrument given in TCRdb is Illumina HiSeq 2000. Template switching added a universal primer binding site, and the final cDNA carried a unique molecular identifier that allowed TCR cDNA molecules to be counted accurately. First-strand cDNA for TCR alpha and beta chains was synthesized from specific primers in the conserved constant-segment region. To control for contamination, each cDNA library was double barcoded with a SMART-Mk sample barcode plus Illumina barcodes. TruSeq adapter sequences along with Illumina sample barcodes were introduced in two successive PCR steps. TCR alpha and beta cDNA libraries were sequenced on the Illumina HiSeq platform with custom primers. The published analysis was carried out like this. Raw reads were processed with MiGEC to extract unique molecular identifiers, and MiXCR was used to determine CDR3 positions. Recombination models were inferred per individual with the repgenHMM and IGoR tools using an EM algorithm. The analysis of shared clonotypes was done with the tcR package in R, with sharing normalized by the product of cloneset sizes. To study raw recombination without the effects of thymic and clonal selection, out-of-frame nonproductive sequences were analyzed. The public reads were reprocessed in TCRdb via fastp at Q25 and MiXCR, keeping in-frame beta chains. CDR3 protein duplicates are merged, each entry listing the most common genes and DNA. TCRdb, not the authors, supplied the V and J calls. This sample comprises hundreds of thousands of distinct CDR3 sequences, around 20% of them detected only once. The ten largest clones add up to approximately 0.52% of the sample.

These same records also appear under a second study, on yellow fever vaccine responses in identical twins. As the second paper documents: The authors reported that the T cell response to vaccination in identical twins appeared partly convergent and partly personalized. The study precisely tracked vaccine-responding T cell clones in identical twins.

The origin of this receptor is a woman aged 18-35 years in good health. Source material: CD4+ T cells sorted from blood. The V and J genes are TRBV24-1 and TRBJ2-1, with TRBD2 matching 15 junction bases. The CDR3 amino acid sequence is: CATSDVGLAGGTNEQFF. DNA sequence: TGTGCCACCAGTGATGTGGGACTAGCGGGAGGTACGAATGAGCAGTTCTTC.